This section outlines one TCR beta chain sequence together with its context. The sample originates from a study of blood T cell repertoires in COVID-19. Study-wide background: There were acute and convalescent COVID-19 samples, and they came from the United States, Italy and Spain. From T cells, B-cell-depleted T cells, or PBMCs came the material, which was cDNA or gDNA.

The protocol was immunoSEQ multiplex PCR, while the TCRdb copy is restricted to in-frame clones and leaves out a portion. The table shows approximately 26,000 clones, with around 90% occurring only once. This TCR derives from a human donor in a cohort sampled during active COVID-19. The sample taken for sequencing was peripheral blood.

The CDR3 DNA sequence: TGCGCCAGCAGCTTCGTCCGACAGGGGGGGACTGAAGCTTTCTTT. Its protein product is CASSFVRQGGTEAFF. V usage is TRBV5-1 and J usage is TRBJ1-1; 9 bases align to TRBD1. This CDR3 has 15 residues. Trimming at V came to 2 bases and at J to 5 bases, leaving 7 bases not matched to a gene. Germline V CDR1 and CDR2: SGHRS, YFSETQ.